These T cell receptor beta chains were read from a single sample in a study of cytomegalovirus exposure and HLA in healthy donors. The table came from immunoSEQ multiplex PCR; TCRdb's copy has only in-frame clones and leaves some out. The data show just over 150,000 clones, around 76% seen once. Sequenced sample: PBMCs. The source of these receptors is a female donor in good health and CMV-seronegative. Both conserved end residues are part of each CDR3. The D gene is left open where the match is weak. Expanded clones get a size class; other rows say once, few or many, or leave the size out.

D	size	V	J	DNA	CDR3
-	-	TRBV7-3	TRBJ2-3	TGTGCCAGCAGCCTGACTACTACAGATACGCAGTATTTT	CASSLTTTDTQYF
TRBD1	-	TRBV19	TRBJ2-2	TGTGCCAGTAGTAGAACCCGGGGGACAGGGTCCCACGGGGAGCTGTTTTTT	CASSRTRGTGSHGELFF
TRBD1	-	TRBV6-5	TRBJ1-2	TGTGCCAGCAGTCCCCGGGCAGGGGGGTATGGCTACACCTTC	CASSPRAGGYGYTF
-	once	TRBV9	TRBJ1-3	TGTGCCAGCAGCGACACGACTGGAAACACCATATATTTT	CASSDTTGNTIYF
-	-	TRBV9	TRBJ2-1	TGTGCCAGCAGCCCGACGGGGGAAAACTACAATGAGCAGTTCTTC	CASSPTGENYNEQFF
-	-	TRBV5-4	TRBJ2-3	TGTGCCAGCAGCTTGGAGACAGTTAGCACAGATACGCAGTATTTT	CASSLETVSTDTQYF
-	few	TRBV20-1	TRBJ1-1	TGCAGTGCTAAGAGAAACACTGAAGCTTTCTTT	CSAKRNTEAFF
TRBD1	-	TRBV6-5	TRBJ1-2	TGTGCCAGCAGTTATGAGACAGGGGCTCATGGCTACACCTTC	CASSYETGAHGYTF
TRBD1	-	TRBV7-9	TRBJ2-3	TGTGCCAGCAGCTTAGTACAGGGGAGCTCAGATACGCAGTATTTT	CASSLVQGSSDTQYF
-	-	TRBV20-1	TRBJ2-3	TGCAGTGCGCGTACAGATACGCAGTATTTT	CSARTDTQYF
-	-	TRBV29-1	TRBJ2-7	TGCAGCGTTGGGGGGGTCGGGACCTACGAGCAGTACTTC	CSVGGVGTYEQYF
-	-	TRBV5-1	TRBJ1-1	TGCGCCAGCAGCTCGGGGGACCCGAACACTGAAGCTTTCTTT	CASSSGDPNTEAFF
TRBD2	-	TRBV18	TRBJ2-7	TGTGCCAGCTCCCTGACCCCCGGACTAGCGGATTCCTACGAGCAGTACTTC	CASSLTPGLADSYEQYF
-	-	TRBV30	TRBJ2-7	TGTGCCTGGTCCCTGGGCTACATCTACGAGCAGTACTTC	CAWSLGYIYEQYF
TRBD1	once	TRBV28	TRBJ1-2	TGTGCCAGCAGTTTGCCGGGACAGGGGGCTTGGGACGGCTACACCTTC	CASSLPGQGAWDGYTF
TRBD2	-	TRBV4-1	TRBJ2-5	TGCGCCAGCAGCCAACAACGGACGGGCGGGGGGGCCTTGGAGACCCAGTACTTC	CASSQQRTGGGALETQYF
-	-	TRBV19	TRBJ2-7	TGTGCCAGTAGTATAGGACAGAGCTACGAGCAGTACTTC	CASSIGQSYEQYF
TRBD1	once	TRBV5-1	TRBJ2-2	TGCGCCAGCAGCTTGGCCGGGACAGGGGTCGGGGAGCTGTTTTTT	CASSLAGTGVGELFF
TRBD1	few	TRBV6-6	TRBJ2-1	TGTGCCAGCGGAATGACAGGGGCCCTGCCCAATGAGCAGTTCTTC	CASGMTGALPNEQFF
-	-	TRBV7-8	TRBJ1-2	TGTGCCAGCAGCTCTGGTGCTCTGGGGCGAGGCTACACCTTC	CASSSGALGRGYTF
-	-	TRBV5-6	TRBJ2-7	TGTGCCAGCAGCTGGGCCGGGACTTCATACGAGCAGTACTTC	CASSWAGTSYEQYF
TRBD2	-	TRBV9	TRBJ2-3	TGTGCCAGCAGCGTACTAGCGGGGACGGGTAGCACAGATACGCAGTATTTT	CASSVLAGTGSTDTQYF
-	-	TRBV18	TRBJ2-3	TGTGCCAGCTCACCAGGGCTTGGGACAGATACGCAGTATTTT	CASSPGLGTDTQYF
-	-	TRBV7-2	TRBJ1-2	TGTGCCAGCAGCTTACAGTCTTGGCGGGACTATGGCTACACCTTC	CASSLQSWRDYGYTF
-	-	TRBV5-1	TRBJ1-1	TGCGCCAGCAGCTTGGCCGGAGGAGACACTGAAGCTTTCTTT	CASSLAGGDTEAFF
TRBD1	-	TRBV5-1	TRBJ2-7	TGCGCCAGCAAGCAGGGGGCGGCCTACGAGCAGTACTTC	CASKQGAAYEQYF
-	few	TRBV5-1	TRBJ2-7	TGCGCCAGCAGCTGGGGGACTGCAGTCTACGAGCAGTACTTC	CASSWGTAVYEQYF
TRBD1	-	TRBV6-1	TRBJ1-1	TGTGCCAGCAGTGACGGACAGGGGATAAACACTGAAGCTTTCTTT	CASSDGQGINTEAFF
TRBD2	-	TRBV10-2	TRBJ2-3	TGCGCCAGCAGTGAGGGCCGCGGGGGACTCACAGATACGCAGTATTTT	CASSEGRGGLTDTQYF
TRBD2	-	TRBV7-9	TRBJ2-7	TGTGCCAGCAGCTTCCGAACGAGCGGGGGGAGCTCCTACGAGCAGTACTTC	CASSFRTSGGSSYEQYF
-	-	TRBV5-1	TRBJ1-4	TGCGCCAGCAGCGTTGACGGGACTGATTATGAAAAACTGTTTTTT	CASSVDGTDYEKLFF
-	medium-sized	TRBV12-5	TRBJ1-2	TGTGCTAGTGGTTTGAGCGGGGCCACCAGAGACTATGGCTACACCTTC	CASGLSGATRDYGYTF
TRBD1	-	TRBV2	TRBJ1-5	TGTGCCAGCAGTGTAGACAGGGTTGGCAATCAGCCCCAGCATTTT	CASSVDRVGNQPQHF
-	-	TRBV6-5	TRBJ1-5	TGTGCCAGCAGTTACCAGACAGTGAGTCAGCCCCAGCATTTT	CASSYQTVSQPQHF
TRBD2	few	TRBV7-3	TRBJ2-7	TGTGCCAGCAGTGAACTAGCGGGAGGGGCCTACGAGCAGTACTTC	CASSELAGGAYEQYF
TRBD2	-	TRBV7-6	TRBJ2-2	TGTGCCAGCAGCTTGGAGGGACTAGCGGGAGAAGACTTGGAGAACACCGGGGAGCTGTTTTTT	CASSLEGLAGEDLENTGELFF
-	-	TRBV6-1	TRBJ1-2	TGTGCCAGCAGAACAGCGGTTAACTATGGCTACACCTTC	CASRTAVNYGYTF
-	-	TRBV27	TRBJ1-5	TGTGCCAGCAGTTTGGTCCGGGGTCAGCCCCAGCATTTT	CASSLVRGQPQHF
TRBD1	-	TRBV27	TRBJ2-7	TGTGCCAGCAGTTCGGGACAGGGGTTCTACGAGCAGTACTTC	CASSSGQGFYEQYF
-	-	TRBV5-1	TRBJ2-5	TGCGCCAGCAGCTTGGTTCGGAGCCGGAACCAAGAGACCCAGTACTTC	CASSLVRSRNQETQYF
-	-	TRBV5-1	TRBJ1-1	TGCGCCAGCAGCTTCGGGACTCTGGTCGGTGAAGCTTTCTTT	CASSFGTLVGEAFF
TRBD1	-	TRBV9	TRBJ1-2	TGTGCCAGCAGCCCTCGGACAGGGGTTAACTATGGCTACACCTTC	CASSPRTGVNYGYTF
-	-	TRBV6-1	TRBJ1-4	TGTGCCAGCAGCCGGGTCCCGGCCGAAAAACTGTTTTTT	CASSRVPAEKLFF
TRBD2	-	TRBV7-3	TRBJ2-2	TGTGCCAGCAGCTCCACCTCCGGGGGGGGGAACACCGGGGAGCTGTTTTTT	CASSSTSGGGNTGELFF
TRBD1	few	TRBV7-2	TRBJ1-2	TGTGCCAGCAGCTTTCCCGGACAGGGCCTCACCTTC	CASSFPGQGLTF
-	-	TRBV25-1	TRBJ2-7	TGTGCCAGCAGTTACGTTTGGGGGCACAGCTACGAGCAGTACTTC	CASSYVWGHSYEQYF
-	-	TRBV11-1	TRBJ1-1	TGTGCCAGCAGCCACGGGATTCTAGAAGCTTTCTTT	CASSHGILEAFF
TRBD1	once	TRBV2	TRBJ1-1	TGTGCCAGCAGTTTTCCCGGACAGGGAACTGAAGCTTTCTTT	CASSFPGQGTEAFF
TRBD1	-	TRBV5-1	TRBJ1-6	TGCGCCAGCAGCTTAACAGGGGGCAGTTCACCCCTCCACTTT	CASSLTGGSSPLHF
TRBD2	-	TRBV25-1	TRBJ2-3	TGTGCCAGCAGTCCCCCCCATCGTAGCGGGAGGTCAGATACGCAGTATTTT	CASSPPHRSGRSDTQYF